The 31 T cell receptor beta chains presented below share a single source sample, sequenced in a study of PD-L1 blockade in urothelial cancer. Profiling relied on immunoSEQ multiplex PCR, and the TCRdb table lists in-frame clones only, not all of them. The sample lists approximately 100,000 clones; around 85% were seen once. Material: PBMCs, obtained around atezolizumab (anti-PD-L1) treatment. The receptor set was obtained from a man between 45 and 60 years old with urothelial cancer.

The CDR3 nucleotides are TGCGCCAGCAGCCAGGGACTAGTCGAGACCCAGTACTTC. This sequence encodes CASSQGLVETQYF. The chain uses TRBV4-1 and TRBJ2-5; 8 bases are a match to TRBD2. Germline lookup yields CDR1 MGHRA and CDR2 YSYEKL. The V segment lost 3 bases and the J segment 5 bases; nucleotides outside the gene matches: 2. The CDR3 runs to 13 residues.

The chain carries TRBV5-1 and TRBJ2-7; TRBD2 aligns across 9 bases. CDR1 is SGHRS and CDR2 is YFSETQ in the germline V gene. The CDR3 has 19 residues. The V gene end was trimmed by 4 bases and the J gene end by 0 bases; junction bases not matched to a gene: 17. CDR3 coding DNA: TGCGCCAGCAGCCCCCAAGGCGGACTAGCGACCAGGAGCTCCTACGAGCAGTACTTC. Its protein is CASSPQGGLATRSSYEQYF.

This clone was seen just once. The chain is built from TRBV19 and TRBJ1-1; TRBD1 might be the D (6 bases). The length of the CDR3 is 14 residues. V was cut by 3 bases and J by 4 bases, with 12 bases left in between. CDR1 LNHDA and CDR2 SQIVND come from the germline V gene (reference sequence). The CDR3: CASSIGGLSTEAFF. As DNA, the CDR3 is TGTGCCAGTAGTATCGGGGGGCTGAGCACTGAAGCTTTCTTT.

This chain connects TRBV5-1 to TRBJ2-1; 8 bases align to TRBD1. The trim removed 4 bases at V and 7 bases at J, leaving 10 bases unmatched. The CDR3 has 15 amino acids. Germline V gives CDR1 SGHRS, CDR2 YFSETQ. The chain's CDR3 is CASSLDRGFGNEQFF. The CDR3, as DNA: TGCGCCAGCAGCCTCGACAGGGGATTTGGGAATGAGCAGTTCTTC. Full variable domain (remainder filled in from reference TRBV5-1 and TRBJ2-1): KAGVTQTPRYLIKTRGQQVTLSCSPISGHRSVSWYQQTPGQGLQFLFEYFSETQRNKGNFPGRFSGRQFSNSRSEMNVSTLELGDSALYLCASSLDRGFGNEQFFGPGTRLTVL.

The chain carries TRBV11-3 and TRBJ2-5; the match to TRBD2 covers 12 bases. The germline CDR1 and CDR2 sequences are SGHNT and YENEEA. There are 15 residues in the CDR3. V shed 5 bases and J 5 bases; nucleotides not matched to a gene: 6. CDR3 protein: CASSPKGLAGETQYF. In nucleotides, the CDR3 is TGTGCCAGCAGCCCCAAGGGACTAGCGGGTGAGACCCAGTACTTC.

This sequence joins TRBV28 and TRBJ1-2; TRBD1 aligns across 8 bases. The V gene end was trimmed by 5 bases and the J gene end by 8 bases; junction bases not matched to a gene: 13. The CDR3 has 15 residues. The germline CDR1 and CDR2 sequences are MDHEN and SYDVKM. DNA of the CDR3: TGTGCCAGCAGTCAAGCGACGACAGGGGTGAGGGGCTACACCTTC. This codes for CASSQATTGVRGYTF.

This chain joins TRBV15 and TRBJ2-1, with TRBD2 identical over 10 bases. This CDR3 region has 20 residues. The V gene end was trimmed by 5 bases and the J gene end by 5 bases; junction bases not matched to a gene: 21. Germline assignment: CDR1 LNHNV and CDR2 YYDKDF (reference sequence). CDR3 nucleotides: TGTGCCACCAGCCGCCTCCCGTGGGGAGCGGGAGGGACCAAGGACAATGAGCAGTTCTTC. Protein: CATSRLPWGAGGTKDNEQFF.

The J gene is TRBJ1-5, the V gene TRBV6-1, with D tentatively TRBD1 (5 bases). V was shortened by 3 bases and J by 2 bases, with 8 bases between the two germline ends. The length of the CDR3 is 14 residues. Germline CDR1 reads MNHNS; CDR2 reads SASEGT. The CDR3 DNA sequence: TGTGCCAGCAGTGACCAGGGCGGCAATCAGCCCCAGCATTTT. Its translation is CASSDQGGNQPQHF.

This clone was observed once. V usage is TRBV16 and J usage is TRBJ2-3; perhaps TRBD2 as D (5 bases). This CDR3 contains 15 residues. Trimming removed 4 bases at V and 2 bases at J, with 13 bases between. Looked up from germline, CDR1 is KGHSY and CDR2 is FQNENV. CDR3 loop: CASSLIGDPTDTQYF. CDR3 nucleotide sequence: TGTGCCAGCAGCCTCATCGGGGATCCCACAGATACGCAGTATTTT. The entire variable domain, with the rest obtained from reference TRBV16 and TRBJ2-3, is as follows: GEEVAQTPKHLVRGEGQKAKLYCAPIKGHSYVFWYQQVLKNEFKFLISFQNENVFDETGMPKERFSAKCLPNSPCSLEIQATKLEDSAVYFCASSLIGDPTDTQYFGPGTRLTVL.

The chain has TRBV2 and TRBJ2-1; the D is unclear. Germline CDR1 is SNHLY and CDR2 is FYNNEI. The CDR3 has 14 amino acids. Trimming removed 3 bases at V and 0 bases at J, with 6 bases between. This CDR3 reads CASSDSGSYNEQFF. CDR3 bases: TGTGCCAGCAGTGACAGTGGCTCCTACAATGAGCAGTTCTTC.

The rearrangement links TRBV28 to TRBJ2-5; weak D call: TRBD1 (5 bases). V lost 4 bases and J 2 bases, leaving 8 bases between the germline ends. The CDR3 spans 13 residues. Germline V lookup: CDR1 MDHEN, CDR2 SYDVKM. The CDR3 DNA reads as TGTGCCAGCAGTTATCCAGGGCAAGAGACCCAGTACTTC. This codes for CASSYPGQETQYF.

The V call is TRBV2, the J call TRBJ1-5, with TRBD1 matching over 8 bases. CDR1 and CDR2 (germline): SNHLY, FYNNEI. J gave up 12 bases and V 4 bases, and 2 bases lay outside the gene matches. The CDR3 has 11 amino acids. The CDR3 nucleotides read TGTGCCAGCAGTGGGACAGGGAACCAGCATTTT. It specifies CASSGTGNQHF.

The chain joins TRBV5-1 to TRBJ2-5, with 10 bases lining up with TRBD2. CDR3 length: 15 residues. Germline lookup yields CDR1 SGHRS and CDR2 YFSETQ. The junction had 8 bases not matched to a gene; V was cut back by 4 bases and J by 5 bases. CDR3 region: CASSAQAGGPETQYF. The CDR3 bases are TGCGCCAGCAGCGCGCAAGCGGGAGGGCCCGAGACCCAGTACTTC.

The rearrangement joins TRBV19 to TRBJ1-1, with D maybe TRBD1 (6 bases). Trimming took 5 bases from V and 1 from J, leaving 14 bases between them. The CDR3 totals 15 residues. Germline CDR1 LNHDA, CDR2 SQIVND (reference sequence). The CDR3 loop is CASSGPGEGNTEAFF. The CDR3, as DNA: TGTGCCAGTAGTGGCCCAGGGGAGGGGAACACTGAAGCTTTCTTT.

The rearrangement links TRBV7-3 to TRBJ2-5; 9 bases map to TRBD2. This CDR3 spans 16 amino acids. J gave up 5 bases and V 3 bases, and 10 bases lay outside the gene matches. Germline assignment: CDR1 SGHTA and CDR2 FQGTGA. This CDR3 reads CASSLGLAGDGETQYF. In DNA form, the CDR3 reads TGTGCCAGCAGCTTGGGGTTAGCGGGAGATGGGGAGACCCAGTACTTC. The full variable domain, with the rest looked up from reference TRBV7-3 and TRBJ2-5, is GAGVSQTPSNKVTEKGKYVELRCDPISGHTALYWYRQSLGQGPEFLIYFQGTGAADDSGLPNDRFFAVRPEGSVSTLKIQRTERGDSAVYLCASSLGLAGDGETQYFGPGTRLLVL.

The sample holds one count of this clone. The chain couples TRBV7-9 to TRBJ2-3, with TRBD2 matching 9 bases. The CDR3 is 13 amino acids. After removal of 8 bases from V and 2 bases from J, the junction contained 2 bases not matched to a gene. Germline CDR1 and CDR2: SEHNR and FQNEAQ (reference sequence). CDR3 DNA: TGTGCCAGCGAGCGGGAGGCCACAGATACGCAGTATTTT. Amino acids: CASEREATDTQYF. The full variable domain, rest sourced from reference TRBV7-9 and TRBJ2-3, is DTGVSQNPRHKITKRGQNVTFRCDPISEHNRLYWYRQTLGQGPEFLTYFQNEAQLEKSRLLSDRFSAERPKGSFSTLEIQRTEQGDSAMYLCASEREATDTQYFGPGTRLTVL.

CDR3 protein: CASSLRRANEKLFF. CDR3 bases: TGTGCCAGCAGTTTGCGGCGCGCTAATGAAAAACTGTTTTTT. This sequence joins TRBV27 and TRBJ1-4, with no clear D. CDR3 length: 14 residues. Germline V gene data show CDR1 as MNHEY and CDR2 as SMNVEV (reference sequence). Trimming took 3 bases from V and 3 from J, leaving 8 bases between them.

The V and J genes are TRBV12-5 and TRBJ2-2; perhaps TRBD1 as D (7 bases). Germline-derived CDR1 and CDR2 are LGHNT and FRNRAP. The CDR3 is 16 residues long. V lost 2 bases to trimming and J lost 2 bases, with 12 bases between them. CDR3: CASGLPRDSNTGELFF. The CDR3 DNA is TGTGCTAGTGGTTTGCCGCGGGACAGCAACACCGGGGAGCTGTTTTTT.

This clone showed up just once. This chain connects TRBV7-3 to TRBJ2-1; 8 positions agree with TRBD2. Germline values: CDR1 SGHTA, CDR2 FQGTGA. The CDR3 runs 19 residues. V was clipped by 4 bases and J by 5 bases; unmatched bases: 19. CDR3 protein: CASSSPLGLKRESDNEQFF. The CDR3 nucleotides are TGTGCCAGCAGCTCACCACTGGGGCTTAAGCGGGAGTCTGACAATGAGCAGTTCTTC.

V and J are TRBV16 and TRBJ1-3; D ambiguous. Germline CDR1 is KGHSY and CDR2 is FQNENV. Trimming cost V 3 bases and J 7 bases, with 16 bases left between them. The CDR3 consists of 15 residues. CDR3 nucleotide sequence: TGTGCCAGCAGCCACACGGTCCTTATACGGAACACCATATATTTT. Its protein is CASSHTVLIRNTIYF. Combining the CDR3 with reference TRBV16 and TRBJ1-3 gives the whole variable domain GEEVAQTPKHLVRGEGQKAKLYCAPIKGHSYVFWYQQVLKNEFKFLISFQNENVFDETGMPKERFSAKCLPNSPCSLEIQATKLEDSAVYFCASSHTVLIRNTIYFGEGSWLTVV.

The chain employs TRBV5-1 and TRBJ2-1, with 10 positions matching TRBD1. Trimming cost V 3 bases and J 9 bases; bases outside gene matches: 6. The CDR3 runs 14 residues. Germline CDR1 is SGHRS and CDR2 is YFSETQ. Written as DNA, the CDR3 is TGCGCCAGCAGCTGGGGACAGGGGAAGGGTGAGCAGTTCTTC. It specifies CASSWGQGKGEQFF.

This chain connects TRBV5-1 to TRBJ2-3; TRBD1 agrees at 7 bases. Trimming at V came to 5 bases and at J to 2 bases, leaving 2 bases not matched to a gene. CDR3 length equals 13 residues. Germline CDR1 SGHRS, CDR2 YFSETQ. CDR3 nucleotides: TGCGCCAGCAGAGGACAGGACACAGATACGCAGTATTTT. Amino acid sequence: CASRGQDTDTQYF.

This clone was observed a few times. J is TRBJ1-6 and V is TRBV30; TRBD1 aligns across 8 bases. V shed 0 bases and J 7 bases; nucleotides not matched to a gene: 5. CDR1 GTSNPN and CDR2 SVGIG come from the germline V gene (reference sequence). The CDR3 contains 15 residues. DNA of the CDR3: TGTGCCTGGAGTGTACCGACAGGGGTCAATTCACCCCTCCACTTT. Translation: CAWSVPTGVNSPLHF.

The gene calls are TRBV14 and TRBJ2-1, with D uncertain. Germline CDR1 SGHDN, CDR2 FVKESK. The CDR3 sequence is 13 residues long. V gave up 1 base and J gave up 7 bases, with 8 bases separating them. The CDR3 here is CASSQVGGNEQFF. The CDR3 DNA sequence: TGTGCCAGCAGCCAAGTAGGCGGAAATGAGCAGTTCTTC.

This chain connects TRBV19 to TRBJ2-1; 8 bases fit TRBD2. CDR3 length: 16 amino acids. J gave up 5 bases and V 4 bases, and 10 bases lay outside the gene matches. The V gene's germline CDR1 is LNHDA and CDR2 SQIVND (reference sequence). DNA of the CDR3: TGTGCCAGTAGTAGAATACCGGGACTAGTAAACAATGAGCAGTTCTTC. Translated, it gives CASSRIPGLVNNEQFF.

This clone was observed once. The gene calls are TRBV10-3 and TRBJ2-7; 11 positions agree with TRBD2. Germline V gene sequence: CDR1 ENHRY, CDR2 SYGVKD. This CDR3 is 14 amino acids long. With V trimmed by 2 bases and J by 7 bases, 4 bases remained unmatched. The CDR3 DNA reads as TGTGCCATCAGTGAGCCGGGACTAGCGGCTGAGCAGTACTTC. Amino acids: CAISEPGLAAEQYF.

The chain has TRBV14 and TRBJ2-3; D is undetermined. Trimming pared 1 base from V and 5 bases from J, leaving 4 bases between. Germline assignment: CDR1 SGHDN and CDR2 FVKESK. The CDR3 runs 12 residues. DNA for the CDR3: TGTGCCAGCAGCCAAGTCAGAGATACGCAGTATTTT. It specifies CASSQVRDTQYF.

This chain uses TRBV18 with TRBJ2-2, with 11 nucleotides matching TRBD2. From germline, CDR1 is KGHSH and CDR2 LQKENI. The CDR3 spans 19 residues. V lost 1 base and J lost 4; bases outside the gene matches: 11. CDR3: CASSPLKTLAGGFTGELFF. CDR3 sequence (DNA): TGTGCCAGCTCACCACTTAAAACCCTAGCGGGGGGATTCACCGGGGAGCTGTTTTTT. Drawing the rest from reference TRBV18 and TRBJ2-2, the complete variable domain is NAGVMQNPRHLVRRRGQEARLRCSPMKGHSHVYWYRQLPEEGLKFMVYLQKENIIDESGMPKERFSAEFPKEGPSILRIQQVVRGDSAAYFCASSPLKTLAGGFTGELFFGEGSRLTVL.

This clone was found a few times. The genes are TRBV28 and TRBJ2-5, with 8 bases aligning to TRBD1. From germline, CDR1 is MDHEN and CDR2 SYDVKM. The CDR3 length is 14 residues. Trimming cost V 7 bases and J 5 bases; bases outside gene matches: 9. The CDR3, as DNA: TGTGCCAGCACCACAGGGGGAGAAAGTGAGACCCAGTACTTC. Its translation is CASTTGGESETQYF.

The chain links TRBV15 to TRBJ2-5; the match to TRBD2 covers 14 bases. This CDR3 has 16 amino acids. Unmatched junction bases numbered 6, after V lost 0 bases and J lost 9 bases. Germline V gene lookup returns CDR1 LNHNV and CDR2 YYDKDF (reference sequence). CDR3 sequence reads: CATSRDGTSGSLSQYF. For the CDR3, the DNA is TGTGCCACCAGCAGAGATGGGACTAGCGGGAGTCTGTCCCAGTACTTC.

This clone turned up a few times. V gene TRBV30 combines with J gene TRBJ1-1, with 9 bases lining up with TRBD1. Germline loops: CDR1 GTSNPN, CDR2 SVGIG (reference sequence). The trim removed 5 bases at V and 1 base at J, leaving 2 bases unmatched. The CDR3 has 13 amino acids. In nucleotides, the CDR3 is TGTGCCTGGCAACAGGGGGCGAACACTGAAGCTTTCTTT. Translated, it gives CAWQQGANTEAFF.